Listed here are 21 T cell receptor beta chains from one sample, sequenced in a study of identical twins. MiXCR, applied by TCRdb to the 5' RACE reads, yields one record per CDR3 protein. The sample lists roughly 750,000 distinct CDR3 sequences; approximately 22% were seen once. In addition, the sample was reused for a study of T cells expressing NK-cell markers.

The sample consisted of PBMCs. These receptors were collected from a woman under 30 in good health.

The chain has TRBV6-1 and TRBJ2-7; tentatively, D is TRBD2 (7 bases). The germline V and J ends were trimmed by 8 bases and 7 bases, with 18 bases remaining between them. Germline CDR1 is MNHNS and CDR2 is SASEGT. The CDR3 loop spans 13 amino acids. CDR3 DNA: TGTGCCAGCCGACTATCGGGGGGCGCAGAGCAGTACTTC. Translated: CASRLSGGAEQYF.

The chain joins TRBV7-3 to TRBJ2-7, with D uncertain. The germline V gene encodes CDR1 SGHTA and CDR2 FQGTGA. The CDR3 runs 12 residues. V was shortened by 6 bases and J by 4 bases, with 10 bases between the two germline ends. The CDR3 sequence is CASRGERYEQYF. CDR3 coding DNA: TGTGCCAGCAGGGGCGAGCGATACGAGCAGTACTTC.

The genes are TRBV5-1 and TRBJ2-3; D assignment may be TRBD1 or TRBD2 (5 bases each). Germline V gene data show CDR1 as SGHRS and CDR2 as YFSETQ. The CDR3 totals 17 residues. V was pared by 5 bases and J by 5 bases, with 24 bases between. CDR3 sequence (DNA): TGCGCCAGCAGGAGCCCCTACGGGACGACCGCCCGAGATACGCAGTATTTT. Its protein product is CASRSPYGTTARDTQYF. The full variable domain, its missing parts supplied by reference TRBV5-1 and TRBJ2-3, is KAGVTQTPRYLIKTRGQQVTLSCSPISGHRSVSWYQQTPGQGLQFLFEYFSETQRNKGNFPGRFSGRQFSNSRSEMNVSTLELGDSALYLCASRSPYGTTARDTQYFGPGTRLTVL.

The chain has TRBV20-1 and TRBJ1-5; D not resolved. Germline assignment: CDR1 DFQATT and CDR2 SNEGSKA (reference sequence). V was shortened by 3 bases and J by 6 bases, with 15 bases between the two germline ends. The CDR3 has 14 amino acids. The CDR3 DNA sequence: TGCAGTGCTAGGGGCGTGTCGCGGACTCAGCCCCAGCATTTT. Translated, it gives CSARGVSRTQPQHF.

The chain joins TRBV20-1 to TRBJ2-3; D is unclear. The CDR3 covers 11 residues. Germline-derived CDR1 and CDR2 are DFQATT and SNEGSKA (reference sequence). Deletions cut 7 bases from V and 5 bases from J, with 10 bases between. The CDR3 sequence: CSVRAGDTQYF. The CDR3 DNA is TGCAGTGTCCGGGCTGGAGATACGCAGTATTTT.

Of note for this clonotype: A much larger clone sits a single nucleotide away, making a read error possible. The chain uses TRBV29-1 and TRBJ2-1, with 10 bases that match TRBD2. The CDR3 contains 14 residues. In germline, CDR1 is SQVTM, CDR2 ANQGSEA. The CDR3 here is CSVDEREGRNEQIF. For the CDR3, the DNA is TGCAGCGTGGATGAGCGGGAGGGCCGGAATGAGCAGATCTTC.

This sequence joins TRBV7-6 and TRBJ2-4; possibly TRBD2 for D (6 bases). Germline values: CDR1 SGHVS, CDR2 FNYEAQ. The CDR3 runs 15 residues. With 5 bases removed from V and 6 bases from J, the gap between germline ends came to 17 bases. DNA of the CDR3: TGTGCCAGCAGCCCACTCCCCGGGACTCTAAACATTCAGTACTTC. The encoded protein is CASSPLPGTLNIQYF.

This clonotype was seen a few times. The CDR3 here is CSAFIAGHKNIQYF. In DNA form, the CDR3 reads TGCAGTGCTTTTATAGCGGGGCACAAAAACATTCAGTACTTC. This chain joins TRBV20-1 and TRBJ2-4, with TRBD2 identical over 8 bases. The CDR3 loop spans 14 amino acids. The germline CDR1 and CDR2 sequences are DFQATT and SNEGSKA (reference sequence). V lost 5 bases, J lost 3 bases, and 6 bases stayed unmatched.

CDR3 region: CASSLVLSVDEQYF. DNA for the CDR3: TGTGCCAGCAGCTTGGTACTCTCGGTAGACGAGCAGTACTTC. The chain recombines TRBV5-4 with TRBJ2-7; unclear D gene. Germline CDR1 and CDR2: SGHNT and YYREEE (reference sequence). V was pared by 0 bases and J by 5 bases, with 12 bases between. CDR3 size: 14 residues.

In its sample, this clonotype was seen a few times. The V and J genes are TRBV15 and TRBJ1-2, with TRBD1 identical over 10 bases. Per germline, CDR1 LNHNV and CDR2 YYDKDF (reference sequence). V trimming: 5 bases; J trimming: 3 bases; junction bases outside the gene matches: 12. This CDR3 spans 17 amino acids. This chain's CDR3 is CATSPVGGTGAHYGYTF. The CDR3 coding sequence is TGTGCCACCAGCCCGGTGGGGGGGACAGGGGCCCACTATGGCTACACCTTC.

The V gene is TRBV7-9, the J gene TRBJ2-7; D not resolved. In germline, CDR1 is SEHNR, CDR2 FQNEAQ (reference sequence). The CDR3 has 14 residues. V shed 1 base and J shed 7 bases, with 14 bases lying between them. CDR3 sequence (DNA): TGTGCCAGCAGCTTAGAAGACATTGGGCGGGAGCAGTACTTC. Encoded protein: CASSLEDIGREQYF.

The sample holds many counts of this clonotype. This chain joins TRBV2 and TRBJ1-1; D possibly corresponds to TRBD1 (6 bases). The CDR3 has 14 amino acids. Between the trimmed V and J ends, which lost 7 bases and 0 bases, there was a span of 12 bases. Germline V gene sequence: CDR1 SNHLY, CDR2 FYNNEI. The CDR3 bases are TGTGCCAGCACAAACAGGGCTATGAACACTGAAGCTTTCTTT. Protein: CASTNRAMNTEAFF.

There are many counts of this clonotype. The gene calls are TRBV27 and TRBJ2-1, with unresolved D. The V and J ends lost 1 base and 2 bases respectively, with 9 bases between them. Germline assignment: CDR1 MNHEY and CDR2 SMNVEV (reference sequence). The CDR3 is 15 residues long. As DNA, the CDR3 is TGTGCCAGCAGTTTATTGGGTGCGGCCTACAATGAGCAGTTCTTC. Its protein is CASSLLGAAYNEQFF.

This clonotype has a count of ten or more. CDR3: CSADRQAVGQPQHF. The CDR3 region has the DNA TGCAGTGCTGACCGACAGGCGGTAGGGCAGCCCCAGCATTTT. The rearrangement uses TRBV20-1 and TRBJ1-5, with a tentative D call TRBD1 (6 bases). The CDR3 is 14 amino acids. The germline CDR1 and CDR2 sequences are DFQATT and SNEGSKA (reference sequence). The V and J ends lost 5 bases and 7 bases respectively, with 18 bases between them.

The CDR3 DNA reads as TGCGCCAGCAGCTTAGCCCAGGGGGGACCCTACGAGCAGTACTTC. This encodes CASSLAQGGPYEQYF. The chain employs TRBV5-1 and TRBJ2-7, with TRBD1 as a possible D gene (7 bases). The V end was cut by 2 bases, the J end by 2 bases, with 14 bases between. The CDR3 consists of 15 residues. Germline-derived CDR1 and CDR2 are SGHRS and YFSETQ.

This clonotype was recorded many times. The V call is TRBV13, the J call TRBJ2-5, with D unclear. In germline, CDR1 is PRHDT, CDR2 FYEKMQ (reference sequence). The germline V and J ends were trimmed by 5 bases and 5 bases, with 15 bases remaining between them. The length of the CDR3 is 14 residues. The CDR3 reads CASSPPTAEETQYF. The CDR3 DNA sequence: TGTGCCAGCAGCCCCCCTACTGCTGAGGAGACCCAGTACTTC.

The chain links TRBV20-1 to TRBJ2-2; weak D call: TRBD2 (6 bases). This CDR3 is 13 amino acids long. Germline CDR1 reads DFQATT; CDR2 reads SNEGSKA (reference sequence). CDR3: CGGYRLNTGELFF. The CDR3 coding sequence is TGCGGGGGGTATAGGTTGAACACCGGGGAGCTGTTTTTT.

This sequence joins TRBV12-3 or TRBV12-4 and TRBJ2-6; no clear D. This CDR3 is 16 amino acids long. Trimming pared 4 bases from V and 0 bases from J, leaving 10 bases between. The DNA of the CDR3 is TGTGCCAGCAGTTACGCCAGAAGCTCTGGGGCCAACGTCCTGACTTTC. Its translation: CASSYARSSGANVLTF.

The V and J genes are TRBV5-5 and TRBJ2-2, with D tentatively TRBD1 (5 bases). Germline loops: CDR1 SGHKS, CDR2 YYEKEE (reference sequence). Trimming took 0 bases from V and 9 from J, leaving 15 bases between them. The CDR3 sequence is 15 residues long. The CDR3, as DNA: TGTGCCAGCAGCTTGGGAGACAGCTCGTGGAGGGAGCTGTTTTTT. Protein product: CASSLGDSSWRELFF.

This clonotype has a count of ten or more. The V gene is TRBV12-3 or TRBV12-4, the J gene TRBJ1-1; 9 bases match TRBD1. The CDR3 covers 16 residues. V shed 6 bases and J 5 bases; nucleotides not matched to a gene: 13. CDR3 bases: TGTGCCAGCAGGCCCAAATGGGACAGGGTCTCAACTGAAGCTTTCTTT. Translated, it gives CASRPKWDRVSTEAFF.

This clonotype came up many times. This sequence joins TRBV12-3 or TRBV12-4 and TRBJ1-1; D not certain. V lost 2 bases and J lost 6, with 7 bases in between. This CDR3 is built from 12 residues. CDR3 DNA: TGTGCCAGCAGTTTAAACCAAGCTGAAGCTTTCTTT. Translated: CASSLNQAEAFF.